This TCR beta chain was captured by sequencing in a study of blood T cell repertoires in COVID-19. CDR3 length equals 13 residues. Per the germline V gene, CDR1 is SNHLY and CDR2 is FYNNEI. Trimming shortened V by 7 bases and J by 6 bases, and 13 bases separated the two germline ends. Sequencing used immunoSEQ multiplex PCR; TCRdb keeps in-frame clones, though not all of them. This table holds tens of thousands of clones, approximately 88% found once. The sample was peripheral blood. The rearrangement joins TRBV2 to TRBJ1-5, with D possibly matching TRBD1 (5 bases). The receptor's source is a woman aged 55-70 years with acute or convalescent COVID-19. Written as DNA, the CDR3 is TGTGCCAGCACCCAAAGGGGAACTCAGCCCCAGCATTTT. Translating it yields CASTQRGTQPQHF.